A selection of T cell receptor beta chains follows, all from one sample in a study of control samples from healthy donors and cancer patients. Repertoires were generated with immunoSEQ multiplex PCR, while TCRdb's copy carries only in-frame clones and drops some. The sample lists tens of thousands of clones, 70% to 90% occurring once. Input material: PBMCs. These receptors originate from a woman aged 55-70 years with head and neck cancer. The CDR3 runs from the conserved cysteine through the conserved F or W. The order of the fields is J gene, V gene, clone size, D gene, CDR3 DNA, CDR3 protein. D genes are given only for firm matches. Clone sizes are given selectively: once, few, many, or a class where the clone is expanded.

j_call: TRBJ2-3; v_call: TRBV14; clone_size: NA; d_call: TRBD2; cdr3_nt: TGTGCCAGCAGCCAATATAGCGGGAGTAGGACAGATACGCAGTATTTT; cdr3_aa: CASSQYSGSRTDTQYF
j_call: TRBJ2-5; v_call: TRBV28; clone_size: NA; d_call: NA; cdr3_nt: TGTGCCAGCAGTTTATATAGGACCTCGCAAGAGACCCAGTACTTC; cdr3_aa: CASSLYRTSQETQYF
j_call: TRBJ2-2; v_call: TRBV6-6; clone_size: NA; d_call: NA; cdr3_nt: TGTGCCAGCAGTTACTCAGGGAACACCGGGGAGCTGTTTTTT; cdr3_aa: CASSYSGNTGELFF
j_call: TRBJ2-3; v_call: TRBV7-9; clone_size: NA; d_call: TRBD2; cdr3_nt: TGTGCCAGCAGCCCAGGGACTAGCGGGACCTACACAGATACGCAGTATTTT; cdr3_aa: CASSPGTSGTYTDTQYF
j_call: TRBJ1-2; v_call: TRBV19; clone_size: NA; d_call: NA; cdr3_nt: TGTGCCAGTAGTACCGACAGAGACCGAGATGGCTACACCTTC; cdr3_aa: CASSTDRDRDGYTF
j_call: TRBJ2-1; v_call: TRBV2; clone_size: NA; d_call: NA; cdr3_nt: TGTGCCAGCAGTGTGGAGCGACGAAATGAGCAGTTCTTC; cdr3_aa: CASSVERRNEQFF
j_call: TRBJ2-7; v_call: TRBV20-1; clone_size: NA; d_call: TRBD1; cdr3_nt: TGCAGTGGGACAGGGGTGGTCGAGCAGTACTTC; cdr3_aa: CSGTGVVEQYF
j_call: TRBJ2-1; v_call: TRBV24-1; clone_size: NA; d_call: NA; cdr3_nt: TGTGCCACCAGTGGATCTCTGGACGAGCAGTTCTTC; cdr3_aa: CATSGSLDEQFF
j_call: TRBJ1-1; v_call: TRBV19; clone_size: NA; d_call: NA; cdr3_nt: TGTGCCAGTGCAGACAGAGTGAACACTGAAGCTTTCTTT; cdr3_aa: CASADRVNTEAFF
j_call: TRBJ2-7; v_call: TRBV28; clone_size: NA; d_call: TRBD2; cdr3_nt: TGTGCCAGCAGCTCACTAGCGGGAGTAGGCTACGAGCAGTACTTC; cdr3_aa: CASSSLAGVGYEQYF
j_call: TRBJ2-7; v_call: TRBV28; clone_size: NA; d_call: NA; cdr3_nt: TGTGCCAGCAGTTCCCATGGGACTTTGAGCTCCTACGAGCAGTACTTC; cdr3_aa: CASSSHGTLSSYEQYF
j_call: TRBJ1-2; v_call: TRBV12-3/TRBV12-4; clone_size: NA; d_call: NA; cdr3_nt: TGTGCCAGCAGTTTACAGGGGCATGGCTACACCTTC; cdr3_aa: CASSLQGHGYTF
j_call: TRBJ2-7; v_call: TRBV19; clone_size: NA; d_call: NA; cdr3_nt: TGTGCCAGTAGTATAAGAGGGCTAGGCCCCTACGAGCAGTACTTC; cdr3_aa: CASSIRGLGPYEQYF
j_call: TRBJ2-5; v_call: TRBV5-1; clone_size: once; d_call: TRBD1; cdr3_nt: TGCGCCAGCAGCAGAGAAGGACAGGGGGAAGAGACCCAGTACTTC; cdr3_aa: CASSREGQGEETQYF
j_call: TRBJ2-7; v_call: TRBV5-4; clone_size: once; d_call: NA; cdr3_nt: TGTGCCAGCAGCTTGGGTTTCGGGGGAGGGGGGTCCTACGAGCAGTACTTC; cdr3_aa: CASSLGFGGGGSYEQYF
j_call: TRBJ2-7; v_call: TRBV18; clone_size: NA; d_call: NA; cdr3_nt: TGTGCCAGCTCACCACGGCAGATGCAGGGTCCCTACGAGCAGTACTTC; cdr3_aa: CASSPRQMQGPYEQYF